This TCR beta chain was found in a study of Ad26.COV2.S vaccination and SARS-CoV-2 variants. The wider study: The trial was COV1001 and the donor's arm was Ad26.COV2.S. Once, or twice with 56 days between doses, Ad26.COV2.S was given intramuscularly.

The count of this clone is one. No antigen is known for it. The treatment here: 19 received Ad26.COV2.S at low or high dose, single or two shots; 5 received placebo; per-sample allocation not given. Collection of the samples took place on day 63 after the first injection of vaccine or placebo. Assay used: immunoSEQ multiplex PCR; TCRdb lists only in-frame clones, some missing. The sample consists of more than 400,000 clones, about 90% of them appearing once. Study results and limitations: Using TCR breadth and depth analyses may have led to underestimated total T cell responses.

The CDR3 contains 14 residues. Trimming cost V 1 base and J 1 base, with 7 bases left between them. CDR1 is LNHDA, CDR2 SQIVND, per germline (reference sequence). V and J are TRBV19 and TRBJ2-5, with no clear D. The clonotype originates from a person between 18 and 65 years old who received the Ad26.COV2.S COVID-19 vaccine or a placebo. This sample comprised peripheral blood, obtained in a trial of Ad26.COV2.S vaccine versus placebo. CDR3 sequence (DNA): TGTGCCAGTAGTATAGGCCTAGTCCAAGAGACCCAGTACTTC. This sequence encodes CASSIGLVQETQYF.